This TCR beta chain derives from a study of T cells in Graves' hyperthyroidism and ophthalmopathy (dated by TCRdb to the late 2010s). For the study in its entirety: A discovery cohort of around 100 patients, about 40 with Graves' ophthalmopathy and fewer than 65 with stable Graves' hyperthyroidism, was used to find distinguishing TCR V-J signatures. After blood sampling, hyperthyroidism patients were treated with methimazole at a starting dose of 30 mg daily, and ophthalmopathy patients were treated with high-dose intravenous methylprednisolone. The paper reports TCR Vbeta CDR3 sequencing of roughly 140 peripheral blood samples: approximately 43 ophthalmopathy, fewer than 80 hyperthyroidism and approximately 17 progressor patients. The roughly 100 discovery patients were randomly split 7:3 into training and test sets. An independent validation cohort of under 20 hyperthyroidism patients and 17 patients who later progressed to ophthalmopathy tested prospective prediction of ophthalmopathy. Thyroid tissue and blood T-cell repertoires from six Graves' hyperthyroidism patients were also compared in the study. On the study overall, not on this receptor specifically: In validation, the model predicted progression to ophthalmopathy with approximately 71% sensitivity and approximately 72% specificity, a median of around six months before onset. A 13 V-J signature model separated ophthalmopathy from stable hyperthyroidism, with just over 85% sensitivity and around 84% specificity in cross-validation and 80%/75% in testing. No statistical method was used to set the sample size in advance, and investigators knew the group allocation. Most expanded thyroid clonotypes (frequency above 0.001) were also found in blood, which suggests that blood repertoires may mirror thyroid immune responses.

Patients with uncontrolled infections, other autoimmune diseases, pregnancy or lactation were excluded. Clinical symptoms, serum thyroxine and TRAb, thyroid ultrasound, and orbital computed tomography formed the basis for the diagnoses. Total RNA was extracted using Trizol reagent, and RNA quality was assessed on an Agilent 2100 Bioanalyzer. The germline V gene encodes CDR1 SGHRS and CDR2 YFSETQ. The CDR3 runs 16 amino acids, cysteine and phenylalanine included. CDR3 DNA is the only sequence kept; it has 48 bases, read in frame from the first base. The junction shows trimming of 3 bases on V and 0 bases on J, plus 10 bases between the germline ends. This clonotype was seen a single time. Its target antigen remains unknown. Nothing much larger sits one base from this clone, and base qualities are not available. On its own, one read is weak support. TCR beta CDR3 regions were amplified from RNA transcripts. For the first round of RT-PCR on the TCR CDR3, the HTBI primer set was used together with the Qiagen OneStep RT-PCR kit. Libraries were constructed in a second round of multiplex PCR, after which size selection and purification were carried out. Sequencing of the libraries was done on an Illumina HiSeq2000 using paired-end 100 bp reads. Turning to the authors' computational methods: SOAPnuke was used to process the raw data, with reads discarded if the reads contained adapters or uncalled bases, had a mean Phred below 15, or lacked an exact constant-primer or identifier match. High-quality paired reads were merged using COPE v1.2.5, and each unique nucleotide sequence was defined as a clonotype. MiTCR v1.1 was used to align the clonotypes against IMGT TRBV, TRBD and TRBJ reference segments. Analysis was restricted to V-J combinations with a frequency above 0.0001, which covered 99% to 99.2% of repertoires. A TCS score was defined as the ratio of F50 (clonal expansion) to E x V (chaos), with BLOSUM62-based TCRdist applied between CDR3 peptides within each V-J. Welch's t-statistics and random forest reduced several hundred V-J features to some 14, which were used in a naive Bayes classifier (R e1071). The Morisita-Horn index was used to measure how similar the thyroid and blood repertoires were. TCRdb itself trimmed the public reads at Q25 with fastp, ran MiXCR and retained productive beta chains. Every distinct CDR3 protein forms one entry, paired with its most common genes and DNA. The V and J calls reflect TCRdb's pipeline rather than the authors' work. The sample profile shows more than 500,000 distinct CDR3 sequences; 46% of them were found once. Jointly, the top ten make up roughly 19% of the sample.

The TCR sequence derives from an adult woman with Graves' disease, either hyperthyroidism or ophthalmopathy (not recorded which). The chain is made from TRBV5-1 and TRBJ2-6, with a weak D call of TRBD2 (6 bases match). Sequencing was performed on peripheral blood or thyroid tissue (not recorded which). The CDR3 protein is CASSYDGSSGANVLTF. The DNA sequence reads TGCGCCAGCAGCTATGACGGGAGCTCTGGGGCCAACGTCCTGACTTTC.